The text below deals with one T cell receptor (beta chain). Antigen unknown. Given a far larger clone just one base away, this is likely a sequencing read error. CDR1 is MNHNS, CDR2 SASEGT, per germline. The CDR3 covers 15 residues. The ends lost 6 bases at V and 3 bases at J; junction bases unmatched: 9. The data were obtained in a study of read filtering for tumor transcriptome and immune sequencing. Whole-study context: IR-seq gave about 3.5 to 10.27 million TCR reads per sample; RNA-seq gave about 80 to 1,300. Study observations and caveats: Roughly four fifths of IR-seq clonotypes had one read, totaling about 3.5% of reads; RNA-seq: about 74% and 41%.

This library used around 400 ng RNA and molecular barcoded adaptors spanning alpha/delta and beta/gamma chains. A single record per CDR3 protein comes from TCRdb applying MiXCR to the reads. Of some 43,000 distinct CDR3 sequences in the sample, around an eighth were seen once. The sample consisted of a population of CD138-negative cells sorted from bone marrow. J is TRBJ2-7 and V is TRBV6-1, with 9 bases that match TRBD1. The clonotype was recovered from a donor at least 40 years old with multiple myeloma. In DNA, the CDR3 is TGTGCCAGCAGGTATCCCGGGACAGGGAGCTACGAGCAGTACTTC. Residues: CASRYPGTGSYEQYF.